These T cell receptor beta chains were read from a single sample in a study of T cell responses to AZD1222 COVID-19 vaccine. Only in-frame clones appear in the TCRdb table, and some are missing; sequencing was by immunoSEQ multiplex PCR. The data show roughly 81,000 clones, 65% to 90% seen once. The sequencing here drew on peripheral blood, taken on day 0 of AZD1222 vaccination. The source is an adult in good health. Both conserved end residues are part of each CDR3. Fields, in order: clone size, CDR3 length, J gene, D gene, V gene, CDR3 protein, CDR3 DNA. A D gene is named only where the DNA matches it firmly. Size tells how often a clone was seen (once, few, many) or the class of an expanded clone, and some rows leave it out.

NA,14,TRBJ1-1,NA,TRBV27,CASKSPPMNTEAFF,TGTGCCAGCAAATCCCCTCCGATGAACACTGAAGCTTTCTTT
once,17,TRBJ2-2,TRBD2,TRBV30,CAWSAPGLAGVAGELFF,TGTGCCTGGAGCGCACCGGGACTAGCGGGAGTAGCCGGGGAGCTGTTTTTT
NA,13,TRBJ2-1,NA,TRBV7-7,CASSTDSYNEQFF,TGTGCCAGCAGCACCGACAGCTACAATGAGCAGTTCTTC
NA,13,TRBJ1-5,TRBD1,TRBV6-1,CASSETGGRTQHF,TGTGCCAGCAGTGAGACAGGGGGTCGCACCCAGCATTTT
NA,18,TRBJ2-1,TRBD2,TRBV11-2,CASSLDGFGTSGSAEQFF,TGTGCCAGCAGCTTAGATGGTTTCGGGACTAGCGGGAGTGCTGAGCAGTTCTTC
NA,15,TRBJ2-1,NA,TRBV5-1,CASGRSGVGDNEQFF,TGCGCCAGCGGGAGGTCGGGAGTGGGGGACAATGAGCAGTTCTTC
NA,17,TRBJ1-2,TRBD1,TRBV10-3,CAISASGTGPSNYGYTF,TGTGCCATCAGTGCCTCTGGGACAGGGCCTTCTAACTATGGCTACACCTTC
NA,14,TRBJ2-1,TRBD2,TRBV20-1,CSASPGGPYNEQFF,TGCAGTGCTAGTCCGGGAGGGCCGTACAATGAGCAGTTCTTC
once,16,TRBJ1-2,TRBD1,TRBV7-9,CASSLGPGTGNYGYTF,TGTGCCAGCAGCTTAGGTCCCGGGACAGGGAACTATGGCTACACCTTC
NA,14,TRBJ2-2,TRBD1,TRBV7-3,CASSSWTGAGELFF,TGTGCCAGCAGCTCCTGGACAGGGGCCGGGGAGCTGTTTTTT
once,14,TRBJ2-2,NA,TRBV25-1,CASSERQNTGELFF,TGTGCCAGCAGTGAAAGGCAGAACACCGGGGAGCTGTTTTTT
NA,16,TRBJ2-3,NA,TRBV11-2,CASSAKWTDPWDTQYF,TGTGCCAGCAGCGCTAAATGGACAGACCCGTGGGATACGCAGTATTTT
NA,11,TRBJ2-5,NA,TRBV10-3,CAISPGETQYF,TGTGCCATCAGTCCCGGGGAGACCCAGTACTTC
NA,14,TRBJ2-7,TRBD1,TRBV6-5,CASSYSGQSYEQYF,TGTGCCAGCAGTTACTCGGGACAGTCCTACGAGCAGTACTTC
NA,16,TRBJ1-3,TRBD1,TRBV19,CASSAGQGSSGNTIYF,TGTGCCAGTAGTGCCGGACAGGGTAGCTCTGGAAACACCATATATTTT
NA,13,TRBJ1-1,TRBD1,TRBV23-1,CASSQCGTGEAFF,TGCGCCAGCAGTCAATGCGGGACAGGGGAAGCTTTCTTT
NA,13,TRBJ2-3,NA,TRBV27,CASSSTGRGTQYF,TGTGCCAGCAGTTCCACCGGCCGCGGTACGCAGTATTTT
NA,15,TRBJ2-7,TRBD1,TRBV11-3,CASSLWDRGSYEQYF,TGTGCCAGCAGCTTATGGGACAGGGGGTCCTACGAGCAGTACTTC
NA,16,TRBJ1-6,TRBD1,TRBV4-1,CASSQGQGTYNSPLHF,TGCGCCAGCAGCCAAGGACAGGGAACCTATAATTCACCCCTCCACTTT
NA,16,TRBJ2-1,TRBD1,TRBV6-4,CASRQIRDRVGNEQFF,TGTGCCAGCAGACAAATCCGGGACAGGGTTGGTAATGAGCAGTTCTTC
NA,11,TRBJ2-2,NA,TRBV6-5,CASQSNGELFF,TGTGCCAGTCAGTCTAACGGGGAGCTGTTTTTT
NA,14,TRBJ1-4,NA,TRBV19,CASSEQGNNEKLFF,TGTGCCAGTAGCGAACAGGGAAATAATGAAAAACTGTTTTTT
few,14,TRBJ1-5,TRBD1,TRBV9,CASSVGQGQQPQHF,TGTGCCAGCAGCGTTGGACAGGGGCAACAGCCCCAGCATTTT
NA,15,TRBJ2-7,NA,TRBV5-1,CASSLGRGAAYEQYF,TGCGCCAGCAGCTTGGGTAGAGGGGCCGCCTACGAGCAGTACTTC
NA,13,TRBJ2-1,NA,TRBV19,CASSLRGDGEQFF,TGTGCCAGTAGTCTTAGGGGGGACGGTGAGCAGTTCTTC
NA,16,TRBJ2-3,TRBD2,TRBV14,CASSPWLAGGTDTQYF,TGTGCCAGCAGCCCCTGGCTAGCGGGAGGAACAGATACGCAGTATTTT
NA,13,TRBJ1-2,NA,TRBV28,CASSAGEGYGYTF,TGTGCCAGCAGTGCAGGGGAGGGCTATGGCTACACCTTC
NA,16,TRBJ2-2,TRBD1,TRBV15,CATSRAGTGNTGELFF,TGTGCCACCAGCAGAGCCGGGACAGGAAACACCGGGGAGCTGTTTTTT
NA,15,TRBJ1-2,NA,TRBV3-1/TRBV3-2,CASSHGHLTAVGYTF,TGTGCCAGCAGCCATGGGCACTTGACGGCCGTTGGCTACACCTTC
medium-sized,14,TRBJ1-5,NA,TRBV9,CASARGEGHQPQHF,TGTGCCAGCGCTCGGGGGGAGGGTCACCAGCCCCAGCATTTT
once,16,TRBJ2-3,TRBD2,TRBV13,CASSPLLAGLTDTQYF,TGTGCCAGCAGCCCCCTACTAGCGGGATTAACAGATACGCAGTATTTT
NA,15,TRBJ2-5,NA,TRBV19,CASTLNPREWETQYF,TGTGCCAGTACCCTCAATCCGAGGGAATGGGAGACCCAGTACTTC
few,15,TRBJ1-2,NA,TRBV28,CASSQRQDLNYGYTF,TGTGCCAGCAGTCAAAGACAGGATCTTAACTATGGCTACACCTTC
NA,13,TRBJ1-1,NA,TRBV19,CASRSLDPTEAFF,TGTGCCAGTAGAAGTCTTGACCCCACTGAAGCTTTCTTT
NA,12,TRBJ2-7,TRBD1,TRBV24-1,CATSSTGYEQYF,TGTGCCACCAGTTCGACAGGGTACGAGCAGTACTTC
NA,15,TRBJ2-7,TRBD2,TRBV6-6,CASRQTSGTSYEQYF,TGTGCCAGCAGACAAACTAGCGGGACCTCCTACGAGCAGTACTTC
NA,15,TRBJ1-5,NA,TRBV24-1,CATSRSGASNQPQHF,TGTGCCACCAGTCGGTCAGGGGCTAGCAATCAGCCCCAGCATTTT
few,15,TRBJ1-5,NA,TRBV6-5,CASRMTADSNQPQHF,TGTGCCAGCAGGATGACAGCTGATAGCAATCAGCCCCAGCATTTT
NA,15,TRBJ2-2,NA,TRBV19,CASSMRAVNTGELFF,TGTGCCAGTAGTATGAGGGCCGTTAACACCGGGGAGCTGTTTTTT
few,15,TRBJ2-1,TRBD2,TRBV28,CASSNTGLPDNEQFF,TGTGCCAGCAGTAACACGGGACTACCTGACAATGAGCAGTTCTTC
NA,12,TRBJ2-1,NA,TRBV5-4,CASSRGGREQFF,TGTGCCAGCAGCAGAGGGGGTCGAGAGCAGTTCTTC
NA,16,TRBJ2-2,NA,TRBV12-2,CASRLPGQGNTGELFF,TGTGCAAGTCGCCTACCTGGGCAGGGAAACACCGGGGAGCTGTTTTTT
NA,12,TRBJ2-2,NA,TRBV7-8,CASSIEAGELFF,TGTGCCAGCAGTATAGAGGCCGGGGAGCTGTTTTTT
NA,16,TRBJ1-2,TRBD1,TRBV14,CASSHTRPWTGHGYTF,TGTGCCAGCAGCCACACCCGTCCATGGACAGGGCATGGCTACACCTTC
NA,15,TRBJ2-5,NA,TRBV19,CASSMGSVQQETQYF,TGTGCCAGTAGCATGGGATCGGTACAACAAGAGACCCAGTACTTC
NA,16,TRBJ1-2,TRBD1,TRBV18,CASSPNLNRGTYGYTF,TGTGCCAGCTCACCAAATTTGAACAGGGGAACCTATGGCTACACCTTC
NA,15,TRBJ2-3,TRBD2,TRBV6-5,CASSRLAGRTDTQYF,TGTGCCAGCAGTAGACTAGCGGGACGCACAGATACGCAGTATTTT
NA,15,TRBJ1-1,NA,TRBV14,CASSQVNLRNTEAFF,TGTGCCAGCAGCCAAGTCAATCTTAGGAACACTGAAGCTTTCTTT
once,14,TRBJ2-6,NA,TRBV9,CASSGTIGANVLTF,TGTGCCAGCAGCGGTACGATAGGGGCCAACGTCCTGACTTTC
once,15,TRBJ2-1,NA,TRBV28,CASSSRAVAYNEQFF,TGTGCCAGCAGTTCCCGTGCCGTGGCCTACAATGAGCAGTTCTTC
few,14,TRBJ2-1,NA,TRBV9,CASSLRWERNEQFF,TGTGCCAGCAGCCTCCGGTGGGAACGCAATGAGCAGTTCTTC
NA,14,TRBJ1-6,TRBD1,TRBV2,CASSGQGDGAPLHF,TGTGCCAGCAGTGGACAGGGGGACGGTGCACCCCTCCACTTT